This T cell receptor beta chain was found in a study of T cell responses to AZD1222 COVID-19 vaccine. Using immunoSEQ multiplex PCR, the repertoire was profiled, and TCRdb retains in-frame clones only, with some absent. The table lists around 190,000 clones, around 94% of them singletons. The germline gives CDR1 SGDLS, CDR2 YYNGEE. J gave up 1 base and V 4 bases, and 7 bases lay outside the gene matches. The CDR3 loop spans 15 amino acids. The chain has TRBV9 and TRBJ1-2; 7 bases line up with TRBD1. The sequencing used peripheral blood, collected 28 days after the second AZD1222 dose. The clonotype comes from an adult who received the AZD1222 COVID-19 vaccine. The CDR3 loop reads CASSYRQGLNYGYTF. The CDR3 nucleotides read TGTGCCAGCAGCTATAGACAGGGACTTAACTATGGCTACACCTTC.